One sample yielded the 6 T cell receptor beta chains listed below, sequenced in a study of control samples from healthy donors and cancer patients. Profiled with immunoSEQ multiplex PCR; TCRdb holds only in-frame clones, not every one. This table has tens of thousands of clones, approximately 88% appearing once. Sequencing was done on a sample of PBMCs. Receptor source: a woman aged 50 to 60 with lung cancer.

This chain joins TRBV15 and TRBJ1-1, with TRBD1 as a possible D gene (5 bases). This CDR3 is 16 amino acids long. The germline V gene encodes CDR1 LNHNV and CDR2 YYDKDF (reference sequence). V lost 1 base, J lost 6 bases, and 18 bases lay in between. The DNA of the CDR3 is TGTGCCACCAGCAGAGGCTTGATGCAGGGATACCCTGAAGCTTTCTTT. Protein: CATSRGLMQGYPEAFF.

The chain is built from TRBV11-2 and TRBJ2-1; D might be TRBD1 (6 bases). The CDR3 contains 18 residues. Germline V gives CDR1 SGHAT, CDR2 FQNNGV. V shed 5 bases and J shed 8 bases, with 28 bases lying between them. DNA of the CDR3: TGTGCCAGCAGCGACTACCCGGGGACAAAAATTTCTGACGATGAGCAGTTCTTC. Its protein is CASSDYPGTKISDDEQFF.

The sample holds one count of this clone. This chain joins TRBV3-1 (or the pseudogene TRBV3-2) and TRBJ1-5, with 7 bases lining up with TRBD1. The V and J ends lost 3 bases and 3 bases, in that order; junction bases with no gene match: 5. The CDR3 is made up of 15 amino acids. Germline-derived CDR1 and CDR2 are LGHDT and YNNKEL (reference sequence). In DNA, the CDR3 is TGTGCCAGCAGCCACCGACAGGGCGACAATCAGCCCCAGCATTTT. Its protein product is CASSHRQGDNQPQHF.

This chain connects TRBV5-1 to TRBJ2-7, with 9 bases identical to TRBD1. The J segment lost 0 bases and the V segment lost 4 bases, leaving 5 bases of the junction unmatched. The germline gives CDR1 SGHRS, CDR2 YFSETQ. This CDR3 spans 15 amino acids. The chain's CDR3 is CASSLDRGSSYEQYF. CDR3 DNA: TGCGCCAGCAGCCTAGACAGGGGGAGCTCCTACGAGCAGTACTTC. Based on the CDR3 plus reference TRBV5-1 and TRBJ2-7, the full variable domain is KAGVTQTPRYLIKTRGQQVTLSCSPISGHRSVSWYQQTPGQGLQFLFEYFSETQRNKGNFPGRFSGRQFSNSRSEMNVSTLELGDSALYLCASSLDRGSSYEQYFGPGTRLTVT.

The CDR3 bases are TGTGCCAGCAGCCAAGGCCAGGGAAGTCAGCCCCAGCATTTT. This codes for CASSQGQGSQPQHF. The rearrangement links TRBV3-1 (or the pseudogene TRBV3-2) to TRBJ1-5; D may be TRBD1 (5 bases). Trimming stripped 1 base from V and 6 bases from J, with 10 bases between. CDR1 and CDR2 (germline): LGHDT, YNNKEL (reference sequence). CDR3 length equals 14 residues.

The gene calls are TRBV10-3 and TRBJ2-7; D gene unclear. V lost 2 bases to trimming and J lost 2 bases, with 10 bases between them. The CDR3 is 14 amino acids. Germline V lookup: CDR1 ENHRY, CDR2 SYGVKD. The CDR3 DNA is TGTGCCATCAGTGAGGCCTCGGCTCCCTACGAGCAGTACTTC. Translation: CAISEASAPYEQYF.